Shown below are 15 T cell receptor beta chains from a single sample sequenced in a study of T cell repertoires in cytomegalovirus infection. Their cognate antigens are unknown. TCRdb reprocessed the reads via MiXCR and lists one record per CDR3 protein. The table shows approximately 390,000 distinct CDR3 sequences, with about 35% occurring only once. This sample comprised cultured PBMCs, obtained from culture after CMV antigen stimulation. Receptors were obtained from a human donor in good health (CMV status not recorded). Some clones in this sample may be carry-over from other donors' samples.

The rearrangement links TRBV27 to TRBJ1-1; tentatively, D is TRBD1 (5 bases). The ends were cut back, 3 bases at V and 3 bases at J, with 11 bases in the middle. Germline CDR1 is MNHEY and CDR2 is SMNVEV (reference sequence). The CDR3 consists of 14 residues. The CDR3: CASSLPGTDTEAFF. Written as DNA, the CDR3 is TGTGCCAGCAGTTTGCCGGGGACCGACACTGAAGCTTTCTTT.

There are many counts of this clonotype. The chain carries TRBV7-2 and TRBJ1-1, with D unclear. Germline CDR1 is SGHTA and CDR2 is FQGNSA. The CDR3 runs 14 residues. V lost 1 base to trimming and J lost 0 bases, with 6 bases between them. CDR3 bases: TGTGCCAGCAGCTTAGTAGGGATGAACACTGAAGCTTTCTTT. Protein: CASSLVGMNTEAFF. The full variable domain, in which reference TRBV7-2 and TRBJ1-1 provide the parts outside the CDR3, is GAGVSQSPSNKVTEKGKDVELRCDPISGHTALYWYRQSLGQGLEFLIYFQGNSAPDKSGLPSDRFSAERTGGSVSTLTIQRTQQEDSAVYLCASSLVGMNTEAFFGQGTRLTVV.

This clonotype was observed a handful of times. This chain uses TRBV7-2 with TRBJ1-6; no clear D. V lost 7 bases and J 0 bases, leaving 10 bases between the germline ends. The CDR3 consists of 15 residues. Germline V gene lookup returns CDR1 SGHTA and CDR2 FQGNSA. The CDR3 DNA follows: TGTGCCAGCACCTCTCAACGCTCCTATAATTCACCCCTCCACTTT. It is translated as CASTSQRSYNSPLHF.

This clonotype was found a few times. The genes are TRBV7-2 and TRBJ2-7, with 11 bases aligning to TRBD2. The V gene's germline CDR1 is SGHTA and CDR2 FQGNSA. Trimming cost V 0 bases and J 2 bases; bases outside gene matches: 0. The length of the CDR3 is 15 residues. In DNA, the CDR3 is TGTGCCAGCAGCTTAGCGACTAGCGGGACCTACGAGCAGTACTTC. Residues: CASSLATSGTYEQYF.

As to this clonotype: A much larger clone differs by one base, so this may be a read error. The chain joins TRBV11-2 to TRBJ1-5; no clear D gene. The CDR3 extends over 13 amino acids. Looked up from germline, CDR1 is SGHAT and CDR2 is FQNNGV. V was clipped by 0 bases and J by 6 bases, with 6 bases between them. The DNA of the CDR3 is TGTGCCAGCAGCTTAGATCTAACTCAGCCCCAGCATTTT. This codes for CASSLDLTQPQHF.

The V call is TRBV12-3 or TRBV12-4, the J call TRBJ2-1; a weak D match, TRBD2 (5 bases). The V end was cut by 3 bases, the J end by 9 bases, with 6 bases between. The CDR3 has 11 residues. CDR3 DNA: TGTGCCAGCAGTTTCGCGGGTGAGCAGTTCTTC. This translates into CASSFAGEQFF.

The rearrangement joins TRBV14 to TRBJ1-2, with D unclear. The CDR3 extends over 14 amino acids. The germline V and J ends were trimmed by 2 bases and 4 bases, with 11 bases remaining between them. CDR1 is SGHDN and CDR2 is FVKESK in the germline V gene. The CDR3 protein is CASSQSGMLYGYTF. CDR3 sequence (DNA): TGTGCCAGCAGCCAAAGTGGTATGCTCTATGGCTACACCTTC.

This clonotype was found a few times. The chain couples TRBV12-3 or TRBV12-4 to TRBJ1-4; TRBD1 matches 9 bases. This CDR3 is built from 20 residues. V trimming: 1 base; J trimming: 0 bases; junction bases outside the gene matches: 12. The CDR3 nucleotides read TGTGCCAGCAGTTTAGTTGACAGGGGGGTAATCCGTGCAACTAATGAAAAACTGTTTTTT. Protein: CASSLVDRGVIRATNEKLFF.

V is TRBV7-9 and J is TRBJ2-2; D possibly corresponds to TRBD1 (6 bases). The V and J ends lost 4 bases and 0 bases respectively, with 9 bases between them. The CDR3 has 15 amino acids. Germline V gives CDR1 SEHNR, CDR2 FQNEAQ (reference sequence). CDR3 sequence reads: CASSSGHANTGELFF. CDR3 DNA sequence: TGTGCCAGCAGCTCGGGACATGCGAACACCGGGGAGCTGTTTTTT.

The sample holds a few counts of this clonotype. J is TRBJ1-1 and V is TRBV7-9; D may be TRBD1 (6 bases). CDR3 length: 15 amino acids. Germline CDR1 is SEHNR and CDR2 is FQNEAQ (reference sequence). Trimming left V 3 bases short and J 5 bases short, with 16 bases between. CDR3 amino acids: CASSLEQGSGTEAFF. CDR3 DNA sequence: TGTGCCAGCAGCTTGGAGCAGGGGTCGGGGACTGAAGCTTTCTTT.

The genes are TRBV10-3 and TRBJ2-7, with D possibly TRBD1 on 6 matching bases. V lost 7 bases and J lost 1, with 17 bases in between. The CDR3 has 15 residues. Germline V gives CDR1 ENHRY, CDR2 SYGVKD. CDR3 sequence (DNA): TGTGCCATCATGCAACCCAGGGGTAATTCCTACGAGCAGTACTTC. The encoded protein is CAIMQPRGNSYEQYF.

The V call is TRBV7-2, the J call TRBJ1-5, with D unresolved. The CDR3 runs 13 residues. Per germline, CDR1 SGHTA and CDR2 FQGNSA. The V end was cut by 3 bases, the J end by 5 bases, with 8 bases between. CDR3 region: CASSFIADQPQHF. The CDR3 region has the DNA TGTGCCAGCAGCTTTATTGCGGATCAGCCCCAGCATTTT.

There are a few counts of this clonotype. The chain links TRBV4-3 to TRBJ2-3; 9 nucleotides match TRBD2. Germline CDR1 and CDR2: LGHNA and YSLEER. The CDR3 length is 17 residues. Losses at the gene ends were 0 bases for V and 4 bases for J; bases not matched to a gene: 8. CDR3 coding DNA: TGCGCCAGCAGCCAAGAGCGAGGAGCGGGAGGCGCAGATACGCAGTATTTT. Amino acid sequence: CASSQERGAGGADTQYF.

This chain joins TRBV7-2 and TRBJ2-5; 7 bases align to TRBD2. V was pared by 2 bases and J by 2 bases, with 5 bases of the junction left unmatched. CDR3 length: 15 amino acids. Germline V CDR1 and CDR2: SGHTA, FQGNSA. DNA for the CDR3: TGTGCCAGCAGCTTACCACTAGCGACTCAAGAGACCCAGTACTTC. This gives the protein CASSLPLATQETQYF.

This clonotype was recorded a few times. This chain links TRBV6-6 with TRBJ2-7, with no clear D. CDR1 and CDR2 (germline): MNHNY, SVGAGI (reference sequence). CDR3 size: 13 residues. The V and J ends lost 8 bases and 2 bases respectively, with 13 bases between them. The CDR3 coding sequence is TGTGCCAGCGCTAAGCCCGGAGCCTACGAGCAGTACTTC. Its translation is CASAKPGAYEQYF.